Below, 5 T cell receptor beta chains from the same sample are listed, as sequenced in a study of blood T cell repertoires in COVID-19. Sequenced by immunoSEQ multiplex PCR; TCRdb stores in-frame clones only, minus some. The repertoire includes 75,000 to 90,000 clones, roughly 88% of them detected once, and 8% sits in the top ten. Sequenced: peripheral blood. The receptors shown here come from a man aged 50-59 years with active COVID-19.

J is TRBJ1-2 and V is TRBV18, with TRBD1 matching 8 bases. Germline V gene sequence: CDR1 KGHSH, CDR2 LQKENI. There are 17 residues in the CDR3. The trim removed 3 bases at V and 1 base at J, leaving 10 bases unmatched. The DNA for the CDR3 is TGTGCCAGCTCACCCTACGGGACAGGCGGCTTTAACTATGGCTACACCTTC. This gives the protein CASSPYGTGGFNYGYTF.

This chain joins TRBV24-1 and TRBJ2-1, with 8 bases matching TRBD1. Trimming at V came to 9 bases and at J to 8 bases, leaving 5 bases not matched to a gene. The CDR3 extends over 12 amino acids. Germline values: CDR1 KGHDR, CDR2 SFDVKD. The CDR3 DNA reads TGTGCCACCGGGGCAGGGGGCGATGAGCAGTTCTTC. Protein sequence: CATGAGGDEQFF.

The chain uses TRBV25-1 and TRBJ1-1; the D is unclear. V was clipped by 4 bases and J by 3 bases, with 18 bases between them. Germline CDR1 and CDR2: MGHDK and SYGVNS. This CDR3 comprises 16 residues. The CDR3: CASSVSGEVAHTEAFF. DNA of the CDR3: TGTGCCAGCAGTGTTAGTGGGGAGGTCGCTCACACTGAAGCTTTCTTT.

V usage is TRBV7-2 and J usage is TRBJ2-5; TRBD2 matches 10 bases. Trimming at V came to 4 bases and at J to 4 bases, leaving 6 bases not matched to a gene. The CDR3 is 15 amino acids. Germline V CDR1 and CDR2: SGHTA, FQGNSA. The CDR3 here is CASSSGLARGETQYF. CDR3 bases: TGTGCCAGCAGCTCGGGACTAGCGCGGGGAGAGACCCAGTACTTC.

This sequence joins TRBV5-1 and TRBJ1-2, with 7 nucleotides matching TRBD1. The CDR3 extends over 13 amino acids. J gave up 2 bases and V 4 bases, and 2 bases lay outside the gene matches. In germline, CDR1 is SGHRS, CDR2 YFSETQ. The CDR3 loop is CASSPGQNYGYTF. The CDR3 coding sequence is TGCGCCAGCAGCCCGGGACAGAACTATGGCTACACCTTC.